The rows below give T cell receptor beta chains drawn from one sample of a study of blood T cell repertoires in COVID-19. The method was immunoSEQ multiplex PCR; TCRdb's version includes in-frame clones alone and lacks a portion of them. Of 90,000 or so clones listed, more than 70% are singletons. The specimen was peripheral blood. The origin of the receptors is a woman over 75 with acute or convalescent COVID-19. CDR3s include the opening cysteine and the closing phenylalanine or tryptophan. The D gene is left open where the match is weak. The size field is filled for only some rows; it gives once, few, many or a size class.

>14|NA|TRBV6-5|many|TRBJ1-3
CASSTGPAGNTIYF
TGTGCCAGCAGTACAGGGCCAGCGGGAAACACCATATATTTT
>16|NA|TRBV7-9|few|TRBJ1-3
CASSLLAGTTVNTIYF
TGTGCCAGCAGCTTACTTGCCGGGACTACCGTCAACACCATATATTTT
>16|NA|TRBV9|NA|TRBJ1-5
CASSAGLGGRNQPQHF
TGTGCCAGCAGCGCCGGTCTCGGGGGGCGCAATCAGCCCCAGCATTTT
>13|TRBD1|TRBV30|few|TRBJ1-1
CAWSAQGGTEAFF
TGTGCCTGGAGTGCACAGGGGGGTACTGAAGCTTTCTTT
>12|NA|TRBV5-8|NA|TRBJ2-1
CASSPAIGDQFF
TGTGCCAGCAGCCCGGCGATTGGAGATCAGTTCTTC
>17|TRBD1|TRBV4-3|NA|TRBJ2-5
CASSPRQGVPQQETQYF
TGCGCCAGCAGCCCCCGACAGGGGGTACCTCAACAAGAGACCCAGTACTTC
>16|TRBD2|TRBV11-2|NA|TRBJ2-3
CASLKGLAGSTDTQYF
TGTGCCAGCCTAAAAGGTCTAGCGGGGAGCACAGATACGCAGTATTTT
>18|TRBD1|TRBV30|NA|TRBJ1-1
CAWSVPGGGQGAVNEAFF
TGTGCCTGGAGTGTACCCGGTGGCGGACAGGGGGCGGTTAATGAAGCTTTCTTT
>16|TRBD1|TRBV24-1|NA|TRBJ1-1
CATSDRRQGANTEAFF
TGTGCCACCAGTGACCGTCGGCAGGGGGCGAACACTGAAGCTTTCTTT
>12|TRBD1|TRBV27|NA|TRBJ1-1
CAAGTGNTEAFF
TGTGCCGCCGGGACAGGTAACACTGAAGCTTTCTTT
>15|TRBD1|TRBV18|NA|TRBJ2-3
CASSPTRQGADTQYF
TGTGCCAGCTCACCAACGAGACAGGGGGCAGATACGCAGTATTTT
>13|TRBD1|TRBV19|NA|TRBJ1-4
CASAGQGRGKLFF
TGTGCCAGTGCGGGACAGGGCCGAGGAAAACTGTTTTTT
>16|TRBD2|TRBV6-2/TRBV6-3|NA|TRBJ2-5
CASSWTSGGGGETQYF
TGTGCCAGCAGTTGGACTAGCGGGGGCGGGGGAGAGACCCAGTACTTC
>15|TRBD2|TRBV27|NA|TRBJ2-5
CASSFSRGVQETQYF
TGTGCCAGCAGTTTTTCTCGGGGGGTACAAGAGACCCAGTACTTC
>13|NA|TRBV4-3|many|TRBJ1-1
CASSQDSTGEAFF
TGCGCCAGCAGCCAAGATTCTACGGGTGAAGCTTTCTTT
>14|TRBD1|TRBV18|NA|TRBJ1-2
CASSLGTGEDGYTF
TGTGCCAGCTCACTCGGGACAGGGGAGGATGGCTACACCTTC
>16|TRBD1|TRBV7-3|NA|TRBJ2-2
CASSPSFGTGAGELFF
TGTGCCAGCAGCCCCTCGTTTGGGACAGGGGCCGGGGAGCTGTTTTTT
>14|TRBD1|TRBV7-2|NA|TRBJ1-2
CASSPGQANYGYTF
TGTGCCAGCAGCCCGGGACAGGCGAACTATGGCTACACCTTC
>15|NA|TRBV30|NA|TRBJ2-6
CAWDSLGSGANVLTF
TGTGCCTGGGACAGTCTGGGCTCTGGGGCCAACGTCCTGACTTTC